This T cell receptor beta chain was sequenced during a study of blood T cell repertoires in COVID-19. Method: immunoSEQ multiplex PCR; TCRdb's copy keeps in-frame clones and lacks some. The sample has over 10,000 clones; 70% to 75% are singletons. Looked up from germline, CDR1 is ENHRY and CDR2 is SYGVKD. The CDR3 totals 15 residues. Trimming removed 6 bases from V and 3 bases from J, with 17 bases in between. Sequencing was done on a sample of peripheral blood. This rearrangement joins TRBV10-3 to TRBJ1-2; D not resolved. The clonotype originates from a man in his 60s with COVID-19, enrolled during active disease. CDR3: CAISPSGVAYYGYTF. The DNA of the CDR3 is TGTGCCATCAGCCCCTCCGGGGTTGCGTACTATGGCTACACCTTC.